This entry describes one TCR beta chain. Its specificity is unknown. This sample is drawn from a study of graft-versus-host responses after intestinal transplantation. TCRdb keeps only in-frame clones here, not all; method: immunoSEQ multiplex PCR. In the table there are 19,000 or so clones, approximately 86% of which are singletons. Study results and caveats: Recipient bone marrow held GvH clones, some seen earlier in ileum or blood. Early after transplant, HvG clones declined as circulating GvH clones peaked.

CDR1 SNHLY and CDR2 FYNNEI come from the germline V gene. The CDR3 extends over 14 amino acids. V was clipped by 4 bases and J by 7 bases, with 17 bases between them. This clonotype was sampled from a human patient who received an intestinal transplant, so some T cells may come from the graft donor. This rearrangement joins TRBV2 to TRBJ2-7; possibly TRBD1 for D (5 bases). Sequencing used PBMCs, obtained 230 to 240 days after intestinal transplant. CDR3 sequence: CASSVGQGSGEQYF. CDR3 bases: TGTGCCAGCAGTGTTGGGCAGGGAAGTGGAGAGCAGTACTTC. The full variable domain, its missing parts supplied by reference TRBV2 and TRBJ2-7, is EPEVTQTPSHQVTQMGQEVILRCVPISNHLYFYWYRQILGQKVEFLVSFYNNEISEKSEIFDDQFSVERPDGSNFTLKIRSTKLEDSAMYFCASSVGQGSGEQYFGPGTRLTVT.